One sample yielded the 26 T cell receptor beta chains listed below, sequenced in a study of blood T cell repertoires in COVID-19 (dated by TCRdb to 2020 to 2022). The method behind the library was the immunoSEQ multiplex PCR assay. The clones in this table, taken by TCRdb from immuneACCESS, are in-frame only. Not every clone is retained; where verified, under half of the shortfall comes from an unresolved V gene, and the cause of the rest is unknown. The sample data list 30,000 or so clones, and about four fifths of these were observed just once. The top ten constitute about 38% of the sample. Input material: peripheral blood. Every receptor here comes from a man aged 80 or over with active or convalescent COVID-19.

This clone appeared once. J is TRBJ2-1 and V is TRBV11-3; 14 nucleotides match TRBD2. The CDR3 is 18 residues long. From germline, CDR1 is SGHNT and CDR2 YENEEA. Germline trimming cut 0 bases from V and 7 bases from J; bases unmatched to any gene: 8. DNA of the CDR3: TGTGCCAGCAGCTTAGACCGCGGGACTAGCGGGAGTCAGAATGAGCAGTTCTTC. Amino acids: CASSLDRGTSGSQNEQFF.

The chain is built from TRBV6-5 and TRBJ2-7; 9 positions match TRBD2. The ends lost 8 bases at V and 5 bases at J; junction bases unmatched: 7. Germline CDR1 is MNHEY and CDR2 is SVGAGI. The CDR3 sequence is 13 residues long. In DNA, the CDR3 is TGTGCCAGCTCTTTAGCGGGAGTTAACGAGCAGTACTTC. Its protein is CASSLAGVNEQYF.

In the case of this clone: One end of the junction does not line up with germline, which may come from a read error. CDR3 bases: TGTGCCAGCAGGTTATCGAGCGGGGCCTACAATGAGCAGTTCTTC. This codes for CASRLSSGAYNEQFF. The rearrangement uses TRBV28 and TRBJ2-1, with TRBD2 matching over 7 bases. Germline loops: CDR1 MDHEN, CDR2 SYDVKM. The CDR3 length is 15 residues.

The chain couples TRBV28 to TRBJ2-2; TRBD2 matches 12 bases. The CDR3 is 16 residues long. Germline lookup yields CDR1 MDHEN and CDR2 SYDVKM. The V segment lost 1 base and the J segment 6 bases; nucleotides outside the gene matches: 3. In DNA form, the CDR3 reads TGTGCCAGCAGTTTATTGCTAGCGGGAGGGGCCGGGGAGCTGTTTTTT. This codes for CASSLLLAGGAGELFF. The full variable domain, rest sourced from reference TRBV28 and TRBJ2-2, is DVKVTQSSRYLVKRTGEKVFLECVQDMDHENMFWYRQDPGLGLRLIYFSYDVKMKEKGDIPEGYSVSREKKERFSLILESASTNQTSMYLCASSLLLAGGAGELFFGEGSRLTVL.

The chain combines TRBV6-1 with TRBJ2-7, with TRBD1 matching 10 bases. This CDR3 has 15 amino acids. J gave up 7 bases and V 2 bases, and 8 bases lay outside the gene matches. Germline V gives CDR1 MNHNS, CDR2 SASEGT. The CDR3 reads CASSEYGDRGDEQYF. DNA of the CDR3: TGTGCCAGCAGTGAATACGGGGACAGGGGTGATGAGCAGTACTTC.

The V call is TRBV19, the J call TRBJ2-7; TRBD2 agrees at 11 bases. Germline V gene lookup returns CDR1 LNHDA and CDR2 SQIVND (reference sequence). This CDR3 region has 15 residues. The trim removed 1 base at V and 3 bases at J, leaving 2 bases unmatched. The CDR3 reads CASSIGLAGYYEQYF. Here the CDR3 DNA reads TGTGCCAGTAGTATAGGACTAGCGGGGTACTACGAGCAGTACTTC.

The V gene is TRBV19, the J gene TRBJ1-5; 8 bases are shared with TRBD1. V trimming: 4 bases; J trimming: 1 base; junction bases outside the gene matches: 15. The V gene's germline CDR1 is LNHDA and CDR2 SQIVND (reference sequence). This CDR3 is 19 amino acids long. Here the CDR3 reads CASSTHHPWTGMSNQPQHF. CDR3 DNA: TGTGCCAGTAGTACCCACCATCCATGGACAGGGATGAGCAATCAGCCCCAGCATTTT.

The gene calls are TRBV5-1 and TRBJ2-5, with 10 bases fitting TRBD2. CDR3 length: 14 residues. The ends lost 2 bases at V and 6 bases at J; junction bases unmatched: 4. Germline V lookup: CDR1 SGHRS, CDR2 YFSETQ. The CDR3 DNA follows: TGCGCCAGCAGCTTAGCGGGAGGGACACAGACCCAGTACTTC. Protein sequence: CASSLAGGTQTQYF.

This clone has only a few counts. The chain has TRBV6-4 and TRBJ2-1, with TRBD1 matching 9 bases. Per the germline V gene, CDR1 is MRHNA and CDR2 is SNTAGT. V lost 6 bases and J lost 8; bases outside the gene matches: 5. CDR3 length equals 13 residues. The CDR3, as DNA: TGTGCCAGCAGGGGACAGGGAGGCGATGAGCAGTTCTTC. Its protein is CASRGQGGDEQFF.

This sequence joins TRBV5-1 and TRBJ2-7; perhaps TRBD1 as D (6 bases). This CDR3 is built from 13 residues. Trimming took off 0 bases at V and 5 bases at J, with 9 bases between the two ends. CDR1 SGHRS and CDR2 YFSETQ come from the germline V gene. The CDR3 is CASSLVQGHEQYF. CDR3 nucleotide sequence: TGCGCCAGCAGCTTGGTACAGGGTCACGAGCAGTACTTC.

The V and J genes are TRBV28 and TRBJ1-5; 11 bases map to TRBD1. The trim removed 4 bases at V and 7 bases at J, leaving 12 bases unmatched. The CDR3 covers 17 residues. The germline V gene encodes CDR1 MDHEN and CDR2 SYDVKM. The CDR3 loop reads CASSYFFGQGAKQPQHF. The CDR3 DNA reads TGTGCCAGCAGTTACTTCTTTGGACAGGGGGCAAAGCAGCCCCAGCATTTT. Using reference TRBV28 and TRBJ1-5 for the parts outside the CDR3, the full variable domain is DVKVTQSSRYLVKRTGEKVFLECVQDMDHENMFWYRQDPGLGLRLIYFSYDVKMKEKGDIPEGYSVSREKKERFSLILESASTNQTSMYLCASSYFFGQGAKQPQHFGDGTRLSIL.

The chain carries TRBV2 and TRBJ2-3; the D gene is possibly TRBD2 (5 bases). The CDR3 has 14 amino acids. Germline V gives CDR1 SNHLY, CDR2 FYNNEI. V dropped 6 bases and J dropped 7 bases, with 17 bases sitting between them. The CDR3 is CASSARRTSYTQYF. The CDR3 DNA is TGTGCCAGCAGCGCTCGGAGGACGAGTTATACGCAGTATTTT.

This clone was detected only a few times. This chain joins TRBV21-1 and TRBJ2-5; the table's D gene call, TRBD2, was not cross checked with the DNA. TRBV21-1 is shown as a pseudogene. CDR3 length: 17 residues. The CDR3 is CASSKEMGGGSCETQYF. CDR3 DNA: TGTGCCAGCAGCAAAGAAATGGGGGGTGGTTCGTGCGAGACCCAGTACTTC.

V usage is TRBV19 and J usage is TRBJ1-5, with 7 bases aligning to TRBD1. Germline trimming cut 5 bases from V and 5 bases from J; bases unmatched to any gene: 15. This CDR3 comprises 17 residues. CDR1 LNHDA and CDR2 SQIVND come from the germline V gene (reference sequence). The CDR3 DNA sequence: TGTGCCAGTAGTGTCGGACAGACAGGGTATCCATATCAGCCCCAGCATTTT. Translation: CASSVGQTGYPYQPQHF.

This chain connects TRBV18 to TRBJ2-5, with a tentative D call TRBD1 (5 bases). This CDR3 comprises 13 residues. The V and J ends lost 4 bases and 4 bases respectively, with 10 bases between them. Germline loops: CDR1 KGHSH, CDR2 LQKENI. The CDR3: CASSRNRGETQYF. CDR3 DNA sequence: TGTGCCAGCTCACGGAATAGGGGAGAGACCCAGTACTTC.

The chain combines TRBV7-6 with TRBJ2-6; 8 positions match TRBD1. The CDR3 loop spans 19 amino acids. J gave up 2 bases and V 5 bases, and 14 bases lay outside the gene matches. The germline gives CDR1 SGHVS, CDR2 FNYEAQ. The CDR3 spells CASSPRVAGGLTGANVLTF. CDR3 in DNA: TGTGCCAGCAGCCCCAGGGTGGCAGGGGGCCTCACTGGGGCCAACGTCCTGACTTTC.

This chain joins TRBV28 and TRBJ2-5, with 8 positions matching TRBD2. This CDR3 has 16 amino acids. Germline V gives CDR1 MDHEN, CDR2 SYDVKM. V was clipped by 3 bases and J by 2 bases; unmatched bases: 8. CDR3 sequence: CASSFDPGGTQETQYF. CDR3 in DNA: TGTGCCAGCAGTTTTGACCCGGGAGGGACTCAAGAGACCCAGTACTTC.

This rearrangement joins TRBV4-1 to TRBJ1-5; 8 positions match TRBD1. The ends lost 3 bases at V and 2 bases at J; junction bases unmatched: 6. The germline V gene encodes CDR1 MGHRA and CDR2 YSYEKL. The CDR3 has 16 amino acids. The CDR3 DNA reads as TGCGCCAGCAGCCAGGGTCAGACAGGGGGCAATCAGCCCCAGCATTTT. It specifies CASSQGQTGGNQPQHF.

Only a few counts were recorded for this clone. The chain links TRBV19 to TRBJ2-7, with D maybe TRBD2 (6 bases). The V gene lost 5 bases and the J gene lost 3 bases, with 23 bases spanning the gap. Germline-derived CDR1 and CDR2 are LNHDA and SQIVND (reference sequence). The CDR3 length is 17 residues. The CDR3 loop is CASSGGRRLANRYEQYF. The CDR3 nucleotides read TGTGCCAGTAGTGGGGGAAGGAGGCTAGCGAACCGCTACGAGCAGTACTTC. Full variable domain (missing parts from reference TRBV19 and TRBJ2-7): DGGITQSPKYLFRKEGQNVTLSCEQNLNHDAMYWYRQDPGQGLRLIYYSQIVNDFQKGDIAEGYSVSREKKESFPLTVTSAQKNPTAFYLCASSGGRRLANRYEQYFGPGTRLTVT.

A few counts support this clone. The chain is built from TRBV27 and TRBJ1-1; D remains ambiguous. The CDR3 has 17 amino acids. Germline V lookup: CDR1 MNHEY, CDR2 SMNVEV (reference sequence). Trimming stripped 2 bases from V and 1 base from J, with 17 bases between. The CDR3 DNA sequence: TGTGCCAGCAGTTTACGCTACCTCGACGGGAGGAACACTGAAGCTTTCTTT. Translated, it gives CASSLRYLDGRNTEAFF.

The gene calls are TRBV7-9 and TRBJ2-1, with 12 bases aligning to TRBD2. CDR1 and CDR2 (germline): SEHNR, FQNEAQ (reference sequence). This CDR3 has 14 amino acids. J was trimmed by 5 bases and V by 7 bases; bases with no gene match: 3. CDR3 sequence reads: CASKTSGGNNEQFF. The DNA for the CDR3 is TGTGCCAGCAAGACTAGCGGGGGAAACAATGAGCAGTTCTTC.

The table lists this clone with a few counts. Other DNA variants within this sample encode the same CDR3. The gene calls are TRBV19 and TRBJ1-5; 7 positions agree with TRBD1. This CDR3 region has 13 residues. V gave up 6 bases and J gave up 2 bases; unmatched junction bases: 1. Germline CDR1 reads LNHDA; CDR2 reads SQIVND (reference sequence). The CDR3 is CASRGTGNQPQHF. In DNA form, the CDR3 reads TGTGCCAGTAGGGGGACAGGCAATCAGCCCCAGCATTTT.

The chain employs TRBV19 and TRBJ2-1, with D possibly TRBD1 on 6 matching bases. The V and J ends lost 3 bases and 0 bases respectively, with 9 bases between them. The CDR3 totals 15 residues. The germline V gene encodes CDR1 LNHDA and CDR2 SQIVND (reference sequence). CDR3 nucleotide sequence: TGTGCCAGTAGTATTAACAGGGACTCCTACAATGAGCAGTTCTTC. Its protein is CASSINRDSYNEQFF.

CDR3 nucleotides: TGTGCCACCAGTGATCCGGGACAGGGGGAAGATACGCAGTATTTT. This sequence encodes CATSDPGQGEDTQYF. V usage is TRBV24-1 and J usage is TRBJ2-3, with 11 positions matching TRBD1. The CDR3 is made up of 15 amino acids. Germline V gene sequence: CDR1 KGHDR, CDR2 SFDVKD. With 3 bases clipped from V and 5 bases from J, the junction kept 3 bases outside the gene matches.

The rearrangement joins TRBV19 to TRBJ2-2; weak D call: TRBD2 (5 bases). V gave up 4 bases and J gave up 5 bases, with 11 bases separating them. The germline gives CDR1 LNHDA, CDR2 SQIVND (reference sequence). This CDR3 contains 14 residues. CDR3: CASSTSPGTGELFF. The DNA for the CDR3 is TGTGCCAGTAGTACCTCTCCGGGAACCGGGGAGCTGTTTTTT.

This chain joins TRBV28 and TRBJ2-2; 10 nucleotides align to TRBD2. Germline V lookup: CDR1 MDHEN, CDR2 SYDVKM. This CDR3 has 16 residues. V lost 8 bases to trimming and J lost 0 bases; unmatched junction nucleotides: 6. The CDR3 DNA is TGTGCCAGCCGACCTAGCGGGAGAGCGAACACCGGGGAGCTGTTTTTT. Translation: CASRPSGRANTGELFF.